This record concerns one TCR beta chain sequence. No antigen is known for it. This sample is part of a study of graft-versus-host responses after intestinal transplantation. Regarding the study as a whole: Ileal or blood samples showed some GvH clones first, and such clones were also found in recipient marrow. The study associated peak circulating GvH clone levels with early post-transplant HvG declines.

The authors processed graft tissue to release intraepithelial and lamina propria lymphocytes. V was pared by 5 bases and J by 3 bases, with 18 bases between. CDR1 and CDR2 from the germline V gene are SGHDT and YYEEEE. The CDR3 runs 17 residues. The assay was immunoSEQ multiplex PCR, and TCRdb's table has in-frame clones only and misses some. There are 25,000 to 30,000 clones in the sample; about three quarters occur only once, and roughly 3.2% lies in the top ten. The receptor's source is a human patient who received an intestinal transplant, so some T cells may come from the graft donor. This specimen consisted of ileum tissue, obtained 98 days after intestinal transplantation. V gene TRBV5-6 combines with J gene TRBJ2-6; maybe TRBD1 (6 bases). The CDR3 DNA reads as TGTGCCAGCAGGAATAGTCCAGGGGCTAGTGGGGCCAACGTCCTGACTTTC. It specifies CASRNSPGASGANVLTF.